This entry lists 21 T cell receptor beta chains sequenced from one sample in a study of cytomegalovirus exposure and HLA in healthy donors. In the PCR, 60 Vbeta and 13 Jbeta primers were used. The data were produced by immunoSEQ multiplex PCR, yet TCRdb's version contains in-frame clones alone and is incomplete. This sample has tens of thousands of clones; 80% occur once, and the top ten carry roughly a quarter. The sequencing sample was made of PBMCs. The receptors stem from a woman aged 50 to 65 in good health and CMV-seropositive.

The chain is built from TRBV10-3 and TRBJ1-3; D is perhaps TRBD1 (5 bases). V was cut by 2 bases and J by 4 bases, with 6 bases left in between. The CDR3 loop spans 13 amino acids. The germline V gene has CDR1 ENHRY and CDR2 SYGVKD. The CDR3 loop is CAISEGAGNTIYF. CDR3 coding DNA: TGTGCCATCAGTGAGGGGGCAGGAAACACCATATATTTT.

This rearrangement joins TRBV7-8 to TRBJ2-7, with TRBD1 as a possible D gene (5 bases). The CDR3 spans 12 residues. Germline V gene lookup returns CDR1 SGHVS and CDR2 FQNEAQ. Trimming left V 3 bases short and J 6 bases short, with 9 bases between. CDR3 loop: CASSFRTGEQYV. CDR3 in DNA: TGTGCCAGCAGCTTTCGAACAGGCGAGCAGTACGTC.

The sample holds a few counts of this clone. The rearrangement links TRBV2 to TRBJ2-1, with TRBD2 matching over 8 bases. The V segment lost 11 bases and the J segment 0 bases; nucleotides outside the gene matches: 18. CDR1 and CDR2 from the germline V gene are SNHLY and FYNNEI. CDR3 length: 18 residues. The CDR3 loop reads CAPAGRAGGPSSYNEQFF. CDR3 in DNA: TGTGCCCCAGCCGGTAGGGCGGGAGGCCCCAGCTCCTACAATGAGCAGTTCTTC.

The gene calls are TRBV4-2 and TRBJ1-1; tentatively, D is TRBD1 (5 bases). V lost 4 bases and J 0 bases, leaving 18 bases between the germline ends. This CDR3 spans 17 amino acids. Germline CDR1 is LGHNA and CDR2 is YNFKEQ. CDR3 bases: TGTGCCAGCAGCCTCACGGCAGGGAATCCACTGAACACTGAAGCTTTCTTT. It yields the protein CASSLTAGNPLNTEAFF.

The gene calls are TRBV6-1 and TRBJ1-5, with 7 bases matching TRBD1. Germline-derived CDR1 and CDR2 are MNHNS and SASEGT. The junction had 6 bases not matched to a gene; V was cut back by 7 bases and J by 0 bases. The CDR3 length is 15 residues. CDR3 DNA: TGTGCCAGCATCCAGGGGGTTTATAGCAATCAGCCCCAGCATTTT. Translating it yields CASIQGVYSNQPQHF.

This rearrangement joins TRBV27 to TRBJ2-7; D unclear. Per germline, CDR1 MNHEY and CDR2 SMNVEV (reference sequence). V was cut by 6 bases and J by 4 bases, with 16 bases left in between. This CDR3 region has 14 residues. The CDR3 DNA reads TGTGCCAGCAGCCCCCATGGGCCACATTACGAGCAGTACGTC. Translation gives CASSPHGPHYEQYV.

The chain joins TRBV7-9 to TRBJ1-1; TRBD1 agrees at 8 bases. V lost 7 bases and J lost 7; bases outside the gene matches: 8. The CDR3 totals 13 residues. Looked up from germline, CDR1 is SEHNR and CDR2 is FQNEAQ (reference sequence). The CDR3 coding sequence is TGTGCCAGCACCCAGGGGGCGCTTGATGAAGCTTTCTTT. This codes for CASTQGALDEAFF.

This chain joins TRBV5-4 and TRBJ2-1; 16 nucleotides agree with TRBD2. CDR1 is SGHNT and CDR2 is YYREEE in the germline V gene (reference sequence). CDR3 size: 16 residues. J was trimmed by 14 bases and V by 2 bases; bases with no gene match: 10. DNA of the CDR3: TGTGCCAGCAGCTTTTCCGGGACTAGCGGGAGGGCCTTGGAGTTCTTC. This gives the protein CASSFSGTSGRALEFF.

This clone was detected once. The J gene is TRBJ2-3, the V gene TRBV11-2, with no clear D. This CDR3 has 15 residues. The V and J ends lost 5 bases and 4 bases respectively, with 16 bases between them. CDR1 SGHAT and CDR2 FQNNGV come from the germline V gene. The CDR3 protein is CASSRELSFSDTQYF. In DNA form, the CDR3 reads TGTGCCAGCAGCAGAGAACTTAGTTTTTCAGATACGCAGTATTTT.

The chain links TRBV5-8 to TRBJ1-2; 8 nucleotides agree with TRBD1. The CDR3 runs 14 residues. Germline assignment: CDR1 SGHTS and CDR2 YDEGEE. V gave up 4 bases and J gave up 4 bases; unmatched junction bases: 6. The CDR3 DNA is TGTGCCAGCAGCATCGGGACAGGCCCCTATGGCTACACCTTC. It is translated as CASSIGTGPYGYTF.

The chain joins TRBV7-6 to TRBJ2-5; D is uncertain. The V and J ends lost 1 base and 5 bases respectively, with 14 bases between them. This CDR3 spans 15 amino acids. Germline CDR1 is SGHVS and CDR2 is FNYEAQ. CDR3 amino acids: CASSLDGVLPETQYF. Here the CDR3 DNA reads TGTGCCAGCAGCTTAGACGGAGTTCTGCCGGAGACCCAGTACTTC.

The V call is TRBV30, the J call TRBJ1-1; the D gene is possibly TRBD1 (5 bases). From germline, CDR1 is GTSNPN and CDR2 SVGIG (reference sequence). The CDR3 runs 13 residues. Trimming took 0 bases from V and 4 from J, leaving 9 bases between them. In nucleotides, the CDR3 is TGTGCCTGGAGTGTGCGCGACAGCACTGAAGCTTTCTTT. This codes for CAWSVRDSTEAFF. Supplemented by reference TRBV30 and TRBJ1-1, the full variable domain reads SQTIHQWPATLVQPVGSPLSLECTVEGTSNPNLYWYRQAAGRGLQLLFYSVGIGQISSEVPQNLSASRPQDRQFILSSKKLLLSDSGFYLCAWSVRDSTEAFFGQGTRLTVV.

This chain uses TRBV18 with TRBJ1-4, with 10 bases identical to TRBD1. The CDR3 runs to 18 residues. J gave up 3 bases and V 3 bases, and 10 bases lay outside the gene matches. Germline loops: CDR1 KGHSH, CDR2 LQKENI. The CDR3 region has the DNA TGTGCCAGCTCACCCCCGCCGGGACAGGGGATCGCTAATGAAAAACTGTTTTTT. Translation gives CASSPPPGQGIANEKLFF. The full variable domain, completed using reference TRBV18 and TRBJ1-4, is NAGVMQNPRHLVRRRGQEARLRCSPMKGHSHVYWYRQLPEEGLKFMVYLQKENIIDESGMPKERFSAEFPKEGPSILRIQQVVRGDSAAYFCASSPPPGQGIANEKLFFGSGTQLSVL.

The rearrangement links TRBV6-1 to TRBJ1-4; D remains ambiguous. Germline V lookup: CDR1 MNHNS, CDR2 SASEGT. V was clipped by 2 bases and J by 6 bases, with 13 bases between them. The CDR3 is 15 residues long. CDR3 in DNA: TGTGCCAGCAGTGAATCGGGCGGAGGGTATGAAAAACTGTTTTTT. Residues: CASSESGGGYEKLFF.

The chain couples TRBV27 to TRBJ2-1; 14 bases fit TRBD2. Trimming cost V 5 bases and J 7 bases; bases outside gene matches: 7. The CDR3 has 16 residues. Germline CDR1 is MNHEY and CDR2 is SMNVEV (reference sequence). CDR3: CASSPRLAGGRNEQFF. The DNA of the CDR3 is TGTGCCAGCAGTCCTAGACTAGCGGGAGGGCGGAATGAGCAGTTCTTC.

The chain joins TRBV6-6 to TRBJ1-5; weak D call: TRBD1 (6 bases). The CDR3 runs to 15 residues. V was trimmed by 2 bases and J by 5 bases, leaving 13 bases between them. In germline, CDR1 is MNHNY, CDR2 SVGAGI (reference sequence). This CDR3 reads CASSYGQGRDQPQHF. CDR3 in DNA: TGTGCCAGCAGTTACGGGCAGGGGCGCGATCAGCCCCAGCATTTT.

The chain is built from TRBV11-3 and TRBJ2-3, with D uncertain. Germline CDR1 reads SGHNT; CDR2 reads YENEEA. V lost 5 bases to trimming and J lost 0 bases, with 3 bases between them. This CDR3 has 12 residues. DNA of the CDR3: TGTGCCAGCAGCCTTAGCACAGATACGCAGTATTTT. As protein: CASSLSTDTQYF.

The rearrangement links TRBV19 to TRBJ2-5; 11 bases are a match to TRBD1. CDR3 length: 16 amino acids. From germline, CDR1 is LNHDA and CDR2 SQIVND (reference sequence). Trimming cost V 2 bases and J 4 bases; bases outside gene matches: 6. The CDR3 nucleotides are TGTGCCAGTAGTATATCCGGGACAGGGGGTCGAGAGACCCAGTACTTC. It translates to CASSISGTGGRETQYF.

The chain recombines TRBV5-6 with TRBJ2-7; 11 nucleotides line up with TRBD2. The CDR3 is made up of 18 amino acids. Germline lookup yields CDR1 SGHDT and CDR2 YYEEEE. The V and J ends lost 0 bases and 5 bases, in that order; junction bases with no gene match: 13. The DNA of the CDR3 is TGTGCCAGCAGCTTGGGGGAATTGAGACTAGCGGGAACCGACGAGCAGTACGTC. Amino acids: CASSLGELRLAGTDEQYV.

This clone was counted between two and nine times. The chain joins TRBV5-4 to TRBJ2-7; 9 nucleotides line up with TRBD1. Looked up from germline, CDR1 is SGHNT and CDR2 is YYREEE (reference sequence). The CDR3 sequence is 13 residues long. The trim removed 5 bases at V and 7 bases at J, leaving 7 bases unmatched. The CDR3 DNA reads TGTGCCAGCAGACAACAGGGGGCGGGAGAGCAGTACTTC. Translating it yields CASRQQGAGEQYF.

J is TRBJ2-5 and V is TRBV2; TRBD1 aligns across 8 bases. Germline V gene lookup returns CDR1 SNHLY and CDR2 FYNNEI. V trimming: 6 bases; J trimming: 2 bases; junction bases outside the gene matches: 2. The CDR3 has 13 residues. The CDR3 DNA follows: TGTGCCAGCAGGGGGACAGGTCAAGAGACCCAGTACTTC. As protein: CASRGTGQETQYF.